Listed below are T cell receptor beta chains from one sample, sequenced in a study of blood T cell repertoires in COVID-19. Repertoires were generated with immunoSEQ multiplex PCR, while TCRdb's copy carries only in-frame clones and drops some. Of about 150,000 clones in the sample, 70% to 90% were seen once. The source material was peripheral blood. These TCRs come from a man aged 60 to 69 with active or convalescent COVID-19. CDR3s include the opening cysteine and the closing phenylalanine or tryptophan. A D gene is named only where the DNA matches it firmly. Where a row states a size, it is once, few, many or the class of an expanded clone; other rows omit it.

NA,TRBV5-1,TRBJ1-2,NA,TGCGCCAGCAGCGCCGGAACAGGGTGGGTTTCCTATGGCTACACCTTC,CASSAGTGWVSYGYTF
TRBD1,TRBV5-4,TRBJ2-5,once,TGTGCCAGCAGCCAGGACAGGGATGGAGAGACCCAGTACTTC,CASSQDRDGETQYF
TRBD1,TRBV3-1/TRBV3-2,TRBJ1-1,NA,TGTGCCAGCACCCCGACGGGGACAGGCTATGAAGCTTTCTTT,CASTPTGTGYEAFF
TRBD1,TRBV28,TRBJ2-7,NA,TGTGCCAGCAGAGGACAGGGGGTCGGCGAGCAGTACTTC,CASRGQGVGEQYF
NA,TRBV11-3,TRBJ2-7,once,TGTGCCTCTATAAGGGGCTACTCACCCCGGGAGCAGTACTTC,CASIRGYSPREQYF
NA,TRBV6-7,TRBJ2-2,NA,TGTGCCAGCCTCAACACAACCCCCGGGGAGCTGTTTTTT,CASLNTTPGELFF
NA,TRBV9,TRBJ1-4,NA,TGTGCCAGCAGCGTAGGAGGGGAGGGGGACATACTGTTTTTT,CASSVGGEGDILFF
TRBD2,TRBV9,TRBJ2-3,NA,TGTGCCAGCAGCGTGAACATAGCGGGGAGCACAGATACGCAGTATTTT,CASSVNIAGSTDTQYF
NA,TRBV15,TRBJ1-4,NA,TGTGCCACCAGCAGAGATTATCGGGGGATCGGTGAAAAACTGTTTTTT,CATSRDYRGIGEKLFF
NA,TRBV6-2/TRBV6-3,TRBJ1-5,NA,TGTGCCAGCAGCCGCCCCGGGGGGGATCAGCCCCAGCATTTT,CASSRPGGDQPQHF
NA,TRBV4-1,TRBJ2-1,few,TGCGCCAGCAGTGGCATGGGACTGGCCAACAATGAGCAGTTCTTC,CASSGMGLANNEQFF
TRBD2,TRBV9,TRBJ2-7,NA,TGTGCCAGCAGCGTAGACGGCGGGAGGACCTACGAGCAGTACTTC,CASSVDGGRTYEQYF
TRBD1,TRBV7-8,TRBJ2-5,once,TGTGCCAGCAGCCGTGGGACAGGGGGCGGTGAGACCCAGTACTTC,CASSRGTGGGETQYF
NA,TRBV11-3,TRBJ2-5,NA,TGTGCCAGCAGCTTAGATGGGGCAGGGAAGGAGACCCAGTACTTC,CASSLDGAGKETQYF
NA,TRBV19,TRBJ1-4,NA,TGTGCCAGTTCCATTGACAGGAGCGGAGAAAAACTGTTTTTT,CASSIDRSGEKLFF
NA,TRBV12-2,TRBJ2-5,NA,TGTGCAAGTCTTCGGACTAGCGACCAAGAGACCCAGTACTTC,CASLRTSDQETQYF
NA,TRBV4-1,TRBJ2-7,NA,TGCGCCAGCAGCCAAGGGGACATCCTGACCTACGAGCAGTACTTC,CASSQGDILTYEQYF